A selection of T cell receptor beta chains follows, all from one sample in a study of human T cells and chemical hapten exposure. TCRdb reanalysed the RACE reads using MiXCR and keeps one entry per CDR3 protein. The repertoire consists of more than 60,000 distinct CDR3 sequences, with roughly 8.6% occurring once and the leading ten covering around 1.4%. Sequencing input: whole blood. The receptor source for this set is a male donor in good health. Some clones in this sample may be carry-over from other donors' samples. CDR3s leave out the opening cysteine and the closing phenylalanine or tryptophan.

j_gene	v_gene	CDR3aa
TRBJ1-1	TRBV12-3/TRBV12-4	ASSYMSTEAF
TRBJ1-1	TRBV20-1	SARIRDHEAF
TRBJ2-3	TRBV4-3	ASSQETPRTSTDTQY
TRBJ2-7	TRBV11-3	ASSPRTGNYEQY
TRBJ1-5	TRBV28	ATSPGNQPQH
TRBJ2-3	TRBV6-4	ASSAGDTDTQY
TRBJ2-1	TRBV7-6	ASSPRQYNEQF
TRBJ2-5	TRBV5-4	ASSSLLQGGPDQETQY
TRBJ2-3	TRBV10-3	AISESRDTDTQY
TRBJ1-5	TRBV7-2	ASSTHDRGRLQPQH
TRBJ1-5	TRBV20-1	SARGGDNQPQH
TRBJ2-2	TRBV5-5	ASSLTHYQTGELF
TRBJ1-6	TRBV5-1	ASSFFPGTENSPLH
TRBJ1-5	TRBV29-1	SVAGTGPNQPQH
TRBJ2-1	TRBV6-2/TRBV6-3	ASSSTLSEQF
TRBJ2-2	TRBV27	ASSPGLPGPGSAGELF
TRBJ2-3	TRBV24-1	ATVKRTVFTDTQY
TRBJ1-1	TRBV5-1	ASSRSQAMNTEAF
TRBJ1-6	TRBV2	ASSDLGTVNSPLH
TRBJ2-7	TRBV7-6	ASSSEGVEQY
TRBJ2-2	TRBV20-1	SARDFAGGTITGELF
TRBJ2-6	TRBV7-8	ASSLAGTGTGANVLT
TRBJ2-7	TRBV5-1	ASSLDRDRAYEQY
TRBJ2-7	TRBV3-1	ASSQGRAGAPSGQY
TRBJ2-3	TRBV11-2	ASSVGADTQY
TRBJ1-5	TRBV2	ASSPQGAIQPQH
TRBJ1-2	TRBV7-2	ASSLDGNYGYT
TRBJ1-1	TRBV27	ASSLTGTAGIWTEAF
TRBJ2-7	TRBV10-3	AISDPGLATEYEQY
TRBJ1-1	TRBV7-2	ASSADDLENTEAF
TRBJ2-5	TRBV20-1	SASQGRERYQETQY
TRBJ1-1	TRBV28	ASIGREKAVTEAF
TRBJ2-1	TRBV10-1	ASSESLYGEQF
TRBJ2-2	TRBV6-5	ASTPLTSGANTGELF
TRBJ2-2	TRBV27	ASSLGLVRATGELF
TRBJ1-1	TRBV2	ASSGQGALNTEAF
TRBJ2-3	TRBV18	ASSTSPSSTDTQY
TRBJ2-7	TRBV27	ASSLRNRDTGKGSYEQY
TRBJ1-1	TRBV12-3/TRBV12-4	ASKRFQGTGDEAF
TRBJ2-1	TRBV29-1	SVSLDDMNEQF
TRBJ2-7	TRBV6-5	ASSYGTGASSYEQY
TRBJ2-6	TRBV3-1	ASSQGVGSGANVLT